Presented here are 21 T cell receptor beta chains from one specimen sequenced in a study of tumor-infiltrating lymphocytes in primary liver carcinoma. RNA and DNA were co-extracted from around 20-30 mg of unsorted bulk tissue. cDNA specific to TCR beta was made from 500 ng of total RNA, with a constant-region primer employed for priming. Slightly modified ARM-PCR served as the procedure for the TCR beta libraries. These libraries came from three rounds of nested multiplex PCR. Rounds one and two of PCR, each of 10 cycles, were primed with TRBV1-TRBV30 forward primers and a C-beta reverse primer. TCRdb reanalysed the multiplex PCR reads using MiXCR and keeps one entry per CDR3 protein. The sample yields 40,000 to 55,000 distinct CDR3 sequences, 60% to 80% seen once. The specimen sequenced was liver tumor tissue from sampling region 5. Indicated subset: tumor region T5, tumor centre. The source is a man between 40 and 49 years old with primary liver carcinoma and hepatitis B virus infection.

Details on this clonotype: Since no conserved phenylalanine or tryptophan closes the CDR3, a read error is the likely cause. This chain joins TRBV12-3 or TRBV12-4 and TRBJ2-2; 9 bases fit TRBD2. This CDR3 region has 17 residues. V was clipped by 2 bases and J by 7 bases; unmatched bases: 11. This chain's CDR3 is CASSLTLGGRDIGELFS. The CDR3 nucleotides are TGTGCCAGCAGTTTAACTCTTGGCGGGAGGGACATCGGGGAGCTGTTTTCT.

Of note for this clonotype: A much larger clone sits a single nucleotide away, making a read error possible. CDR3 protein: CANSRNWDEKLFF. CDR3 sequence (DNA): TGTGCCAACTCACGTAACTGGGATGAAAAACTGTTTTTT. The gene calls are TRBV18 and TRBJ1-4, with D hard to call. Germline CDR1 is KGHSH and CDR2 is LQKENI. The CDR3 spans 13 residues.

Remarks on this clonotype: The CDR3 ends on some other residue instead of the conserved phenylalanine or tryptophan, so this is likely a read error. The chain joins TRBV5-1 to TRBJ2-7; 9 positions match TRBD2. With 2 bases clipped from V and 3 bases from J, the junction kept 15 bases outside the gene matches. The germline CDR1 and CDR2 sequences are SGHRS and YFSETQ. The CDR3 has 18 amino acids. Written as DNA, the CDR3 is TGCGCCAGCAGCTTCAGGACTAGCGTAGCTGGGGGAAGCTACGAGCAGTACATC. Translation gives CASSFRTSVAGGSYEQYI.

In the case of this clonotype: The junction departs from the called germline gene at one end, perhaps through a read error. This chain joins TRBV6-2 or TRBV6-3 and TRBJ2-3, with D perhaps matching TRBD2 (6 bases). This CDR3 contains 14 residues. Germline V gene lookup returns CDR1 MNHEY and CDR2 SVGEGT. This chain's CDR3 is CAGSYTLEGGPEYF. The CDR3 DNA reads as TGTGCCGGCAGTTACACCCTAGAGGGAGGCCCAGAGTATTTT.

The table lists this clonotype with a count of one. One end of the junction does not line up with germline, which may come from a read error. The chain links TRBV11-3 to TRBJ2-7, with 7 bases identical to TRBD2. The CDR3 spans 14 residues. Germline V CDR1 and CDR2: SGHNT, YENEEA. CDR3 sequence reads: CASGPGEGDYDQYF. For the CDR3, the DNA is TGTGCCAGCGGTCCTGGAGAAGGGGACTACGATCAGTACTTC.

Worth noting for this clonotype: A read error may account for a junction end that differs from germline. The V gene is TRBV5-6, the J gene TRBJ2-7; possibly TRBD2 for D (5 bases). The CDR3 spans 13 residues. Germline CDR1 and CDR2: SGHDT and YYEEEE. Here the CDR3 reads CASSFGNGKEQYF. CDR3 nucleotides: TGTGCAAGCAGCTTCGGGAACGGGAAAGAGCAGTACTTC.

J is TRBJ2-1 and V is TRBV6-1, with 8 bases that match TRBD1. CDR1 is MNHNS and CDR2 is SASEGT in the germline V gene. This CDR3 region has 14 residues. Trimming cost V 6 bases and J 1 base; bases outside gene matches: 2. For the CDR3, the DNA is TGTGCCAGCAGGGACAGGGCGTCCTACAATGAGCAGTTCTTC. It codes for CASRDRASYNEQFF.

Only one count was recorded for this clonotype. This sequence joins TRBV29-1 and TRBJ2-7, with a possible D match to TRBD1 (6 bases). Germline V CDR1 and CDR2: SQVTM, ANQGSEA. This CDR3 has 15 residues. Deletions cut 8 bases from V and 3 bases from J, with 23 bases between. CDR3 region: CSIAGLDRNLYEQYF. The DNA for the CDR3 is TGCAGCATTGCCGGACTTGACAGGAATCTCTACGAGCAGTACTTC.

With regard to this clonotype: Since the CDR3 does not end with the conserved phenylalanine or tryptophan, this likely comes from a read error. The chain links TRBV10-3 to TRBJ2-7; TRBD2 agrees at 10 bases. CDR1 and CDR2 from the germline V gene are ENHRY and SYGVKD. The CDR3 spans 15 residues. In nucleotides, the CDR3 is TGTGCCATCACCTACGGGACTAGCGACTCCTATGAGCAGTACTCC. It is translated as CAITYGTSDSYEQYS.

V usage is TRBV6-1 and J usage is TRBJ2-7; 8 bases fit TRBD1. The germline CDR1 and CDR2 sequences are MNHNS and SASEGT. The CDR3 totals 15 residues. For the CDR3, the DNA is TGTCCCAACACTCCGGTGACAGGGGCCCCGACCGAGCAGTACTTC. This sequence encodes CPNTPVTGAPTEQYF.

The chain uses TRBV14 and TRBJ1-1, with 9 bases identical to TRBD1. The CDR3 loop spans 14 amino acids. The trim removed 6 bases at V and 1 base at J, leaving 3 bases unmatched. Per germline, CDR1 SGHDN and CDR2 FVKESK. This CDR3 reads CASRETGGNTEAFF. The DNA of the CDR3 is TGTGCCAGCAGAGAGACAGGGGGGAACACTGAAGCTTTCTTT.

Note on this clonotype: The final CDR3 position lacks the conserved phenylalanine or tryptophan, pointing to a likely read error. The chain is built from TRBV6-2 or TRBV6-3 and TRBJ2-7; D perhaps matches TRBD2 (6 bases). The germline CDR1 and CDR2 sequences are MNHEY and SVGEGT. The CDR3 covers 14 residues. CDR3 coding DNA: TGTGATAGCAAAAGACTACAGGAGGGCTACGAGCAGTACTTA. Its protein is CDSKRLQEGYEQYL.

This clonotype was counted at least ten times. The junction departs from germline at one end; a sequencing error may be responsible. The chain is built from TRBV12-3 or TRBV12-4 and TRBJ2-2; a possible D gene is TRBD2 (5 bases). CDR3 length: 12 residues. CDR3 loop: CASSLVPGELVF. CDR3 in DNA: TGTGCCAGCAGTTTGGTCCCCGGGGAGCTGGTTTTT.

Regarding this clonotype: A much larger clone is a single base away; this may be a read error. The chain is built from TRBV2 and TRBJ2-6; D gene uncertain. The ends were cut back, 4 bases at V and 2 bases at J, with 3 bases in the middle. The germline gives CDR1 SNHLY, CDR2 FYNNEI. The CDR3 loop spans 13 amino acids. The CDR3 DNA reads as TGTGCCAGCAGTGTCCCTGGGGCCAACGTCCTGACTTTC. Translating it yields CASSVPGANVLTF.

J is TRBJ2-5 and V is TRBV29-1, with D unclear. This CDR3 contains 15 residues. Germline V gene lookup returns CDR1 SQVTM and CDR2 ANQGSEA. The CDR3 protein is CSAAPLVGTGETQYF. The CDR3 bases are TGCAGTGCTGCCCCTCTTGTGGGAACGGGAGAGACCCAGTACTTC.

Worth noting for this clonotype: An end of the junction differs from the germline gene, which may be a read error. J is TRBJ2-5 and V is TRBV6-1; the D is unclear. Germline V gives CDR1 MNHNS, CDR2 SASEGT. This CDR3 comprises 13 residues. The CDR3 sequence is CASSEGKQGTQYF. As DNA, the CDR3 is TGTGCCAGCAGTGAGGGGAAGCAAGGGACCCAGTACTTC.

To note about this clonotype: At one end the junction does not follow the germline gene, possibly because of a read error. The rearrangement uses TRBV6-1 and TRBJ1-5; D not resolved. Germline CDR1 is MNHNS and CDR2 is SASEGT. The CDR3 is 15 residues long. In DNA form, the CDR3 reads TGTGCCAGCAGTGAAGGGCACGGCCAAAATCAGCCCCGGCATTTT. Translating it yields CASSEGHGQNQPRHF.

This sequence joins TRBV7-2 and TRBJ2-3; 7 bases align to TRBD2. CDR1 and CDR2 from the germline V gene are SGHTA and FQGNSA. The length of the CDR3 is 15 residues. V trimming: 1 base; J trimming: 5 bases; junction bases outside the gene matches: 6. CDR3 coding DNA: TGTGCCAGCAGCTTAGAGGACGGGAGGTTAGATACGCAGTATTTT. Amino acid sequence: CASSLEDGRLDTQYF.

On this clonotype itself: One end of the junction does not line up with germline, which may come from a read error. The V gene is TRBV4-2, the J gene TRBJ2-7; D possibly corresponds to TRBD1 (5 bases). CDR1 LGHNA and CDR2 YNFKEQ come from the germline V gene. The CDR3 sequence is 15 residues long. The DNA for the CDR3 is TGTGCCAGCAACCAAGGGGCAGCTGACAAGCTCGAGCAGTACTTC. It encodes CASNQGAADKLEQYF.

CDR3: CASNSLTGVSGELFF. CDR3 bases: TGTGCCAGCAATTCCCTGACAGGTGTTTCCGGGGAGCTGTTTTTT. The chain joins TRBV6-6 to TRBJ2-2, with TRBD1 as a possible D gene (6 bases). This CDR3 region has 15 residues. Trimming removed 7 bases from V and 6 bases from J, with 18 bases in between. Germline CDR1 and CDR2: MNHNY and SVGAGI (reference sequence).

This clonotype showed up just a few times. With a much larger clone just one base away, this may be a read error. The rearrangement joins TRBV5-5 to TRBJ1-6; D is possibly TRBD1 (5 bases). V lost 4 bases to trimming and J lost 5 bases, with 16 bases between them. The CDR3 is made up of 16 amino acids. The germline gives CDR1 SGHKS, CDR2 YYEKEE (reference sequence). The CDR3 DNA sequence: TGTGCCAGCAGCATGTTGGGGCGGGGGGATAATTCACCCCTCCACTTT. This translates into CASSMLGRGDNSPLHF.